The subject of this entry is one TCR beta chain. Read coverage stops 3 residues before the CDR3 terminus; the germline J gene supplies the remainder. The data were obtained in a study of T cells in women clearing cervical HPV infection. This CDR3 comprises 14 residues. Germline CDR1 and CDR2: SNHLY and FYNNEI. V was cut by 4 bases and J by 0 bases, with 7 bases left in between. Sequencing was performed with immunoSEQ multiplex PCR; in TCRdb, only in-frame clones are kept and a portion is missing. The sample data list approximately 35,000 clones. Source material: blood buffy coat. The chain combines TRBV2 with TRBJ2-1; D is uncertain. The receptor was isolated from a woman aged 18 to 75 with a cervical HPV16 infection that either progressed to CIN3+ or cleared (not recorded which). The chain's CDR3 is CASSVPSSYNEQFF. CDR3 DNA (partial): TGTGCCAGCAGTGTCCCCAGCTCCTACAATGAG.